This T cell receptor beta chain was sequenced in a study of cytomegalovirus exposure and HLA in healthy donors. Whole-study results and caveats: TCR beta V- and J-gene trimming, according to a later analysis, was linked to a missense DCLRE1C variant. Earlier findings revealed that most TCR beta V segments proved productive either about 90% or about 30% of the time. Presence/absence comparisons presumed near-even sequencing depth among donors.

As regards this clone: Its antigen is undetermined.

Vbeta (60) and Jbeta (13) primers were used in the PCR. Sequenced by immunoSEQ multiplex PCR; TCRdb stores in-frame clones only, minus some. This sample contains under 65,000 clones. This sequence originates from a woman aged 30 to 39 in good health and CMV-seropositive. The sequenced sample was PBMCs.

CDR3 region: CASSAGGGQETQYF. CDR3 DNA: TGTGCCAGCAGTGCCGGGGGTGGGCAAGAGACCCAGTACTTC. The chain combines TRBV6-4 with TRBJ2-5; maybe TRBD2 (6 bases). The V gene's germline CDR1 is MRHNA and CDR2 SNTAGT. This CDR3 region has 14 residues. V dropped 4 bases and J dropped 2 bases, with 11 bases sitting between them.